The 29 T cell receptor beta chains below all came from one sample that was sequenced in a study of metastatic and nonmetastatic thyroid tumors. Thyroid surgery was preceded by no treatment in any patient. TCRdb recomputed clones from the PCR reads via MiXCR. The sample has 25,000 to 40,000 clones; around 7.4% are singletons. The sample consisted of blood. All receptors derive from a female donor with papillary thyroid cancer or a benign thyroid nodule (not recorded which). Some clones in this sample may be carry-over from other donors' samples.

This clone was detected ten times or more. The chain employs TRBV28 and TRBJ1-1; TRBD1 matches at 7 bases. The length of the CDR3 is 16 residues. Losses at the gene ends were 6 bases for V and 3 bases for J; bases not matched to a gene: 13. Germline V gives CDR1 MDHEN, CDR2 SYDVKM. The CDR3 nucleotides read TGTGCCAGCAGCTTTTACAGGGGTGAGTTTCACACTGAAGCTTTCTTT. Protein product: CASSFYRGEFHTEAFF.

In its sample, this clone was seen many times. The rearrangement uses TRBV11-2 and TRBJ2-2; D perhaps matches TRBD1 (5 bases). Trimming left V 3 bases short and J 4 bases short, with 15 bases between. CDR1 is SGHAT, CDR2 FQNNGV, per germline. This CDR3 region has 16 residues. CDR3 protein: CASSFQQVPATGELFF. CDR3 nucleotide sequence: TGTGCCAGCAGCTTCCAACAGGTCCCAGCCACCGGGGAGCTGTTTTTT. The variable domain in full, with the rest retrieved from reference TRBV11-2 and TRBJ2-2, is EAGVAQSPRYKIIEKRQSVAFWCNPISGHATLYWYQQILGQGPKLLIQFQNNGVVDDSQLPKDRFSAERLKGVDSTLKIQPAKLEDSAVYLCASSFQQVPATGELFFGEGSRLTVL.

This clone was picked up many times. The chain recombines TRBV11-2 with TRBJ2-5; TRBD1 aligns across 10 bases. The length of the CDR3 is 14 residues. In germline, CDR1 is SGHAT, CDR2 FQNNGV. Losses at the gene ends were 5 bases for V and 4 bases for J; bases not matched to a gene: 4. Here the CDR3 reads CASSRDRGGETQYF. DNA of the CDR3: TGTGCCAGCAGCAGGGACAGGGGTGGAGAGACCCAGTACTTC.

This clone was seen many times. At one end the junction does not follow the germline gene, possibly because of a read error. This sample also contains other DNA sequences that code for the same CDR3. The chain recombines TRBV28 with TRBJ2-1; D might be TRBD2 (5 bases). The length of the CDR3 is 15 residues. The germline CDR1 and CDR2 sequences are MDHEN and SYDVKM. The CDR3 sequence is CASKPGSSSYNEQFF. For the CDR3, the DNA is TGTGCTAGCAAGCCGGGGTCGAGCTCCTACAATGAGCAGTTCTTC. The full variable domain, its missing parts supplied by reference TRBV28 and TRBJ2-1, is DVKVTQSSRYLVKRTGEKVFLECVQDMDHENMFWYRQDPGLGLRLIYFSYDVKMKEKGDIPEGYSVSREKKERFSLILESASTNQTSMYLCASKPGSSSYNEQFFGPGTRLTVL.

This clone was observed at least ten times. The chain couples TRBV12-3 or TRBV12-4 to TRBJ2-3; D is ambiguous. This CDR3 has 12 amino acids. V dropped 1 base and J dropped 8 bases, with 7 bases sitting between them. The CDR3 region is CASSLVRGTQYF. CDR3 in DNA: TGTGCCAGCAGTTTAGTCCGAGGTACGCAGTATTTT.

This clone has at least ten counts. The chain couples TRBV7-8 to TRBJ1-1, with D maybe TRBD1 (6 bases). The CDR3 consists of 16 residues. The germline V and J ends were trimmed by 5 bases and 0 bases, with 16 bases remaining between them. Germline assignment: CDR1 SGHVS and CDR2 FQNEAQ. The CDR3 sequence: CASSKRGAAMNTEAFF. CDR3 coding DNA: TGTGCCAGCAGCAAACGGGGGGCGGCGATGAACACTGAAGCTTTCTTT. The variable domain in full, completed from reference TRBV7-8 and TRBJ1-1, reads GAGVSQSPRYKVAKRGQDVALRCDPISGHVSLFWYQQALGQGPEFLTYFQNEAQLDKSGLPSDRFFAERPEGSVSTLKIQRTQQEDSAVYLCASSKRGAAMNTEAFFGQGTRLTVV.

This clone was counted ten times or more. The CDR3 coding sequence is TGTGCCAGCAGCTTATCCTTTCTGGGACTCTATGGCTACACCTTC. It encodes CASSLSFLGLYGYTF. The chain employs TRBV7-9 and TRBJ1-2; a weak D match, TRBD1 (5 bases). Trimming pared 2 bases from V and 4 bases from J, leaving 14 bases between. This CDR3 has 15 amino acids. CDR1 is SEHNR, CDR2 FQNEAQ, per germline (reference sequence).

This clone was detected many times. A single base separates this from a much larger clone, so it may be a read error. The sample carries other DNA sequences with the same CDR3. The chain joins TRBV6-2 or TRBV6-3 to TRBJ1-2; no clear D gene. The V gene lost 1 base and the J gene lost 8 bases, with 14 bases spanning the gap. CDR3 length: 14 amino acids. Germline-derived CDR1 and CDR2 are MNHEY and SVGEGT. DNA of the CDR3: TGTGCCAGCAGTTACTACTCAGGCAGCTACGGCTACACCTTC. Translating gives CASSYYSGSYGYTF.

This clone was seen at least ten times. For the CDR3, the DNA is TGTGCCAGTACTATGGATCTCCGGGGGGTGAACACCGGGGAGCTGTTTTTT. This encodes CASTMDLRGVNTGELFF. This chain connects TRBV19 to TRBJ2-2; TRBD2 agrees at 7 bases. Unmatched junction bases numbered 12, after V lost 7 bases and J lost 1 base. From germline, CDR1 is LNHDA and CDR2 SQIVND (reference sequence). The CDR3 contains 17 residues. The full variable domain, its missing parts supplied by reference TRBV19 and TRBJ2-2, is DGGITQSPKYLFRKEGQNVTLSCEQNLNHDAMYWYRQDPGQGLRLIYYSQIVNDFQKGDIAEGYSVSREKKESFPLTVTSAQKNPTAFYLCASTMDLRGVNTGELFFGEGSRLTVL.

This clone was observed many times. The V call is TRBV7-9, the J call TRBJ2-2; TRBD2 matches at 8 bases. Germline lookup yields CDR1 SEHNR and CDR2 FQNEAQ (reference sequence). After removal of 11 bases from V and 4 bases from J, the junction contained 9 bases not matched to a gene. The CDR3 extends over 14 amino acids. DNA of the CDR3: TGTGCCTCCGGGCGGGAGGAGACCACCGGGGAGCTGTTTTTT. It translates to CASGREETTGELFF.

This clone was seen many times. The V gene is TRBV5-1, the J gene TRBJ2-1; 9 bases are shared with TRBD2. CDR1 SGHRS and CDR2 YFSETQ come from the germline V gene. Trimming removed 4 bases from V and 6 bases from J; junction bases left unmatched: 5. This CDR3 contains 14 residues. As DNA, the CDR3 is TGCGCCAGCAGCGCGGGAGGGCCAGGCAATGAGCAGTTCTTC. Translation gives CASSAGGPGNEQFF.

At least ten counts were recorded for this clone. V and J are TRBV19 and TRBJ1-2; 10 nucleotides agree with TRBD1. J lost 8 bases, V lost 9 bases, and 9 bases had no gene match. CDR3 length: 13 residues. Germline assignment: CDR1 LNHDA and CDR2 SQIVND (reference sequence). The CDR3 nucleotides read TGTGCCAGCCGGGACAGGGGAACGAAAGGCTACACCTTC. It specifies CASRDRGTKGYTF.

This clone is medium-sized in the sample. The chain links TRBV28 to TRBJ1-5; D not certain. There are 15 residues in the CDR3. Trimming took 6 bases from V and 5 from J, leaving 17 bases between them. Germline CDR1 reads MDHEN; CDR2 reads SYDVKM. The CDR3 reads CASSSTGKGDQPQHF. Written as DNA, the CDR3 is TGTGCCAGCAGCTCGACGGGGAAAGGCGATCAGCCCCAGCATTTT.

This clone was picked up many times. The rearrangement links TRBV6-1 to TRBJ1-5, with 7 bases matching TRBD1. Trimming removed 6 bases from V and 0 bases from J; junction bases left unmatched: 11. Per germline, CDR1 MNHNS and CDR2 SASEGT. The CDR3 contains 17 residues. The CDR3, as DNA: TGTGCCAGCAGAGACAGGGCCTGGGGGACTAGCAATCAGCCCCAGCATTTT. Residues: CASRDRAWGTSNQPQHF.

This clone was recorded at least ten times. The genes are TRBV5-6 and TRBJ1-1; D ambiguous. The CDR3 runs 15 residues. The V gene's germline CDR1 is SGHDT and CDR2 YYEEEE. Trimming left V 0 bases short and J 4 bases short, with 13 bases between. CDR3 protein: CASSLGASWGTEAFF. CDR3 in DNA: TGTGCCAGCAGCTTGGGTGCGAGTTGGGGCACTGAAGCTTTCTTT.

This clone was seen many times. The V and J genes are TRBV9 and TRBJ1-1; D ambiguous. The CDR3 has 11 residues. V lost 4 bases, J lost 8 bases, and 9 bases lay in between. Germline V lookup: CDR1 SGDLS, CDR2 YYNGEE. The CDR3 sequence: CASSTRAEAFF. The CDR3 DNA reads as TGTGCCAGCAGCACCCGTGCCGAAGCTTTCTTT. Full variable domain (rest looked up from reference TRBV9 and TRBJ1-1): DSGVTQTPKHLITATGQRVTLRCSPRSGDLSVYWYQQSLDQGLQFLIQYYNGEERAKGNILERFSAQQFPDLHSELNLSSLELGDSALYFCASSTRAEAFFGQGTRLTVV.

This clone came up many times. This chain joins TRBV7-3 and TRBJ1-6, with TRBD1 as a possible D gene (5 bases). The CDR3 is 15 residues long. Germline CDR1 is SGHTA and CDR2 is FQGTGA. The V gene lost 3 bases and the J gene lost 7 bases, with 13 bases spanning the gap. The CDR3 loop is CASSFLGGGNSPLHF. Here the CDR3 DNA reads TGTGCCAGCAGCTTCCTCGGGGGTGGGAATTCACCCCTCCACTTT.

The chain couples TRBV6-1 to TRBJ2-4; D ambiguous. V shed 6 bases and J shed 3 bases, with 18 bases lying between them. From germline, CDR1 is MNHNS and CDR2 SASEGT. The CDR3 covers 16 residues. CDR3 DNA: TGTGCCAGCAGCTTTAGACCGCTGACGGGCAAAAACATTCAGTACTTC. This codes for CASSFRPLTGKNIQYF.

At least ten counts were recorded for this clone. Other DNA sequences in this specimen translate into the identical CDR3. The chain carries TRBV4-1 and TRBJ2-7; 8 bases are a match to TRBD1. Germline V gene lookup returns CDR1 MGHRA and CDR2 YSYEKL. The CDR3 is made up of 13 amino acids. V trimming: 4 bases; J trimming: 4 bases; junction bases outside the gene matches: 3. CDR3 sequence (DNA): TGCGCCAGCAGCCGAGACAGGGGATACGAGCAGTACTTC. Its translation is CASSRDRGYEQYF.

This clone was picked up many times. The rearrangement uses TRBV3-1 and TRBJ2-7, with 11 bases that match TRBD2. J was trimmed by 3 bases and V by 1 base; bases with no gene match: 5. Germline V gene sequence: CDR1 LGHDT, CDR2 YNNKEL (reference sequence). CDR3 length: 16 residues. CDR3 coding DNA: TGTGCCAGCAGCCAAGCGGGACTAGCGGCTCTCTACGAGCAGTACTTC. Translated: CASSQAGLAALYEQYF.

In its sample, this clone was seen many times. V is TRBV18 and J is TRBJ2-7; D gene uncertain. Trimming left V 1 base short and J 6 bases short, with 10 bases between. The length of the CDR3 is 13 residues. Germline CDR1 and CDR2: KGHSH and LQKENI. CDR3 sequence reads: CASSPRGTSEQYF. CDR3 coding DNA: TGTGCCAGCTCACCACGGGGAACGAGCGAGCAGTACTTC.

The chain combines TRBV20-1 with TRBJ2-3; 8 bases map to TRBD2. The CDR3 is made up of 16 amino acids. Germline V lookup: CDR1 DFQATT, CDR2 SNEGSKA (reference sequence). With 6 bases clipped from V and 2 bases from J, the junction kept 13 bases outside the gene matches. CDR3 sequence: CSAPGGGAGFTDTQYF. The CDR3 DNA is TGCAGTGCCCCCGGGGGGGGGGCGGGCTTCACAGATACGCAGTATTTT.

A word on this clone: The germline gene is not matched at one end of the junction; a read error may be the cause. The genes are TRBV13 and TRBJ2-7; D is unclear. Germline V gives CDR1 PRHDT, CDR2 FYEKMQ (reference sequence). The CDR3 runs to 14 residues. CDR3 DNA: TGTGCCAGCAGCCCATGGCCAGGAGAGGACGAGCTGTACTTC. Its translation is CASSPWPGEDELYF.

This clone has ten or more counts. CDR3 protein: CATSPRQGREVGESNQPQHF. The CDR3 DNA reads as TGTGCCACCTCCCCTCGACAGGGAAGGGAGGTAGGTGAAAGCAATCAGCCCCAGCATTTT. The chain links TRBV6-4 to TRBJ1-5, with TRBD1 identical over 7 bases. CDR1 MRHNA and CDR2 SNTAGT come from the germline V gene. CDR3 length: 20 residues. Trimming cost V 10 bases and J 1 base; bases outside gene matches: 25.

The table lists this clone with many counts. This CDR3 reads CASSLVGSLNTEAFF. The CDR3 bases are TGCGCCAGCAGCTTGGTTGGCAGCCTGAACACTGAAGCTTTCTTT. J is TRBJ1-1 and V is TRBV5-1; D unclear. The CDR3 runs to 15 residues. V lost 0 bases and J lost 0, with 9 bases in between. Germline CDR1 and CDR2: SGHRS and YFSETQ.

This clone was seen ten or more times. The J gene is TRBJ2-3, the V gene TRBV6-1; 7 bases align to TRBD2. The germline V gene has CDR1 MNHNS and CDR2 SASEGT. V gave up 6 bases and J gave up 5 bases; unmatched junction bases: 14. The CDR3 consists of 16 residues. As DNA, the CDR3 is TGTGCCAGCAGCCACGGGCAGAGGACGGGGGGAGATACGCAGTATTTT. Translation gives CASSHGQRTGGDTQYF.

This clone was detected many times. The rearrangement uses TRBV6-6 and TRBJ1-1; perhaps TRBD1 as D (5 bases). Germline-derived CDR1 and CDR2 are MNHNY and SVGAGI (reference sequence). This CDR3 spans 15 amino acids. V was shortened by 0 bases and J by 8 bases, with 16 bases between the two germline ends. Here the CDR3 DNA reads TGTGCCAGCAGTTACTCAGGGGAGGCCTTACTGGAAGCTTTCTTT. Protein sequence: CASSYSGEALLEAFF.

This clone was picked up many times. The gene calls are TRBV4-1 and TRBJ1-2; D not certain. The CDR3 is 14 residues long. V lost 3 bases and J lost 12, with 20 bases in between. The V gene's germline CDR1 is MGHRA and CDR2 YSYEKL. The CDR3 spells CASSHPTGRVANTF. In nucleotides, the CDR3 is TGCGCCAGCAGCCACCCTACGGGGAGAGTCGCCAACACCTTC.

This clone was observed many times. V gene TRBV3-1 combines with J gene TRBJ1-4; D remains unclear. Germline CDR1 and CDR2: LGHDT and YNNKEL (reference sequence). This CDR3 contains 12 residues. V shed 1 base and J shed 11 bases, with 8 bases lying between them. DNA for the CDR3: TGTGCCAGCAGCCAAGGAGGGTATAAACTGTTTTTT. Amino acids: CASSQGGYKLFF. Variable domain in full (rest from reference TRBV3-1 and TRBJ1-4): DTAVSQTPKYLVTQMGNDKSIKCEQNLGHDTMYWYKQDSKKFLKIMFSYNNKELIINETVPNRFSPKSPDKAHLNLHINSLELGDSAVYFCASSQGGYKLFFGSGTQLSVL.